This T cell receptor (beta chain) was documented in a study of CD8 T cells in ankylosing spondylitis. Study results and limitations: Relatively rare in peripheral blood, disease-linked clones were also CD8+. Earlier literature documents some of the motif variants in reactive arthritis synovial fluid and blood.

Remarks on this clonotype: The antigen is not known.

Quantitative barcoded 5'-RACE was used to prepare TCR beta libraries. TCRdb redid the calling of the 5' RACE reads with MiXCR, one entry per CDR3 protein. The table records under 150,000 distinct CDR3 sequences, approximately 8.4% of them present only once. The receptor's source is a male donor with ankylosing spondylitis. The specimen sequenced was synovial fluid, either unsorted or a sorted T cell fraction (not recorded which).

The CDR3 loop is CASSLGDHKAFF. The CDR3 nucleotides are TGTGCCAGCAGTCTCGGCGATCACAAAGCTTTCTTT. V is TRBV28 and J is TRBJ1-1; D call uncertain. Looked up from germline, CDR1 is MDHEN and CDR2 is SYDVKM. The CDR3 sequence is 12 residues long. V lost 5 bases to trimming and J lost 9 bases, with 13 bases between them.